This T cell receptor (beta chain) was identified during a study of blood T cells in healthy people across ages. Per the germline V gene, CDR1 is DFQATT and CDR2 is SNEGSKA (reference sequence). The CDR3 sequence is 13 residues long. V gave up 0 bases and J gave up 9 bases, with 12 bases separating them. Primed by a sample-barcoded 5' primer and a J-beta primer mix, a second PCR proceeded for about 6 to 11 cycles. TCRdb called the 5' RACE reads again in MiXCR, with one record for every CDR3 protein. Here the sample spans about 720,000 distinct CDR3 sequences, approximately 21% being singletons. The source of this sequence is a man between 65 and 79 years old in good health. Specimen: blood. The chain is built from TRBV20-1 and TRBJ2-1; possible D gene TRBD1, 6 bases. The DNA for the CDR3 is TGCAGTGCTAGAGATCACAGGGCCCGTGAGCAGTTCTTC. It encodes CSARDHRAREQFF.